The 23 T cell receptor beta chains given below trace back to one sample, sequenced in a study of T-cell reconstitution after alpha-beta-depleted transplantation in children. As it was prepared, the TCRbeta library received unique molecular identifiers. TCRdb independently ran MiXCR on the PCR reads; one entry per CDR3 protein. The data contain about 980,000 distinct CDR3 sequences, around 30% of them singletons. The sample in question was PBMCs, mostly from graft donor cells, obtained 360 days after TCRalphabeta/CD19-depleted stem cell transplant. These receptors originate from a boy under two years old who had a stem cell transplant for SCID, so the T cells may come from the graft donor.

The chain couples TRBV5-1 to TRBJ1-6; 10 bases fit TRBD1. The CDR3 runs 15 residues. Germline V gene data show CDR1 as SGHRS and CDR2 as YFSETQ. V lost 3 bases to trimming and J lost 7 bases; unmatched junction nucleotides: 4. The CDR3: CASSWTGQGNSPLHF. The CDR3 nucleotides read TGCGCCAGCAGCTGGACGGGACAGGGGAATTCACCCCTCCACTTT.

CDR3 in DNA: TGTGCCACCGCGGCGGCGGGGTACAATGAGCAGTTCTTC. It translates to CATAAAGYNEQFF. The chain uses TRBV12-3 or TRBV12-4 and TRBJ2-1; D perhaps matches TRBD2 (6 bases). V was cut by 10 bases and J by 4 bases, with 14 bases left in between. The CDR3 loop spans 13 amino acids.

This clonotype was seen only a few times. The chain combines TRBV7-2 with TRBJ2-5; TRBD1 matches 10 bases. There are 15 residues in the CDR3. With 5 bases clipped from V and 0 bases from J, the junction kept 3 bases outside the gene matches. Germline V gene sequence: CDR1 SGHTA, CDR2 FQGNSA. The CDR3 DNA reads as TGTGCCAGCAGCCGGGGACAGGGGTACCAAGAGACCCAGTACTTC. This sequence encodes CASSRGQGYQETQYF.

The gene calls are TRBV20-1 and TRBJ2-7; 13 nucleotides line up with TRBD2. The CDR3 spans 15 residues. J gave up 2 bases and V 1 base, and 2 bases lay outside the gene matches. Germline V gene lookup returns CDR1 DFQATT and CDR2 SNEGSKA (reference sequence). The CDR3, as DNA: TGCAGTGCTAGAGGAACTAGCGGGGGGGCCTACGAGCAGTACTTC. Amino acids: CSARGTSGGAYEQYF.

The V call is TRBV2, the J call TRBJ2-3, with 7 bases identical to TRBD2. CDR1 SNHLY and CDR2 FYNNEI come from the germline V gene. Trimming at V came to 7 bases and at J to 5 bases, leaving 12 bases not matched to a gene. The CDR3 is 15 residues long. In nucleotides, the CDR3 is TGTGCCAGCAAGCGGCGGGCGGGGGAGGTAGATACGCAGTATTTT. This sequence encodes CASKRRAGEVDTQYF.

This clonotype was detected many times. The chain employs TRBV12-3 or TRBV12-4 and TRBJ2-1; D perhaps matches TRBD2 (6 bases). The CDR3 extends over 13 amino acids. V lost 1 base, J lost 11 bases, and 12 bases lay in between. The CDR3 DNA sequence: TGTGCCAGCAGTTTAGGGAGGGTTGGTAAGCAGTTCTTC. Protein sequence: CASSLGRVGKQFF.

This clonotype was counted a few times. V and J are TRBV2 and TRBJ1-4; no definite D call. Germline V gene lookup returns CDR1 SNHLY and CDR2 FYNNEI. Trimming cost V 6 bases and J 0 bases, with 14 bases left between them. This CDR3 is 16 amino acids long. The CDR3 sequence: CASSSQGRATNEKLFF. DNA of the CDR3: TGTGCCAGCAGCTCCCAAGGACGGGCAACTAATGAAAAACTGTTTTTT. Drawing the rest from reference TRBV2 and TRBJ1-4, the complete variable domain is EPEVTQTPSHQVTQMGQEVILRCVPISNHLYFYWYRQILGQKVEFLVSFYNNEISEKSEIFDDQFSVERPDGSNFTLKIRSTKLEDSAMYFCASSSQGRATNEKLFFGSGTQLSVL.

The chain links TRBV6-5 to TRBJ2-7; D might be TRBD2 (6 bases). Trimming cost V 4 bases and J 0 bases, with 13 bases left between them. Germline CDR1 MNHEY, CDR2 SVGAGI. This CDR3 spans 15 amino acids. CDR3 region: CASSFQAGSSYEQYF. The DNA of the CDR3 is TGTGCCAGCAGTTTTCAGGCGGGAAGCTCCTACGAGCAGTACTTC.

In DNA form, the CDR3 reads TGTGCCAGCGGGGGGGACAGGGGGCCTAGCACAGATACGCAGTATTTT. Translating it yields CASGGDRGPSTDTQYF. The V and J genes are TRBV28 and TRBJ2-3, with TRBD1 matching over 12 bases. This CDR3 is 16 amino acids long. The V segment lost 8 bases and the J segment 0 bases; nucleotides outside the gene matches: 6. The V gene's germline CDR1 is MDHEN and CDR2 SYDVKM.

V and J are TRBV4-3 and TRBJ2-1, with 8 bases identical to TRBD2. The CDR3 loop spans 19 amino acids. CDR1 is LGHNA, CDR2 YSLEER, per germline. V shed 0 bases, J shed 2 bases, and the junction held 12 bases outside the gene matches. In DNA, the CDR3 is TGCGCCAGCAGCCAAGATTTGGTTGGCGGGGGGACTCCCTACAATGAGCAGTTCTTC. This gives the protein CASSQDLVGGGTPYNEQFF.

This rearrangement joins TRBV20-1 to TRBJ1-3, with no clear D. Germline CDR1 reads DFQATT; CDR2 reads SNEGSKA (reference sequence). CDR3 length: 15 residues. Between the trimmed V and J ends, which lost 0 bases and 0 bases, there was a span of 9 bases. CDR3 in amino acids: CSAREGSNSGNTIYF. The CDR3, as DNA: TGCAGTGCTAGAGAAGGCAGCAACTCTGGAAACACCATATATTTT.

This chain connects TRBV30 to TRBJ2-7, with 9 bases identical to TRBD1. The CDR3 loop spans 15 amino acids. Germline lookup yields CDR1 GTSNPN and CDR2 SVGIG (reference sequence). With V trimmed by 3 bases and J by 4 bases, 10 bases remained unmatched. CDR3 bases: TGTGCCTGGAGCTATGACAGGGGGTTCTTGTACGAGCAGTACTTC. Amino acid sequence: CAWSYDRGFLYEQYF.

This clonotype has more than one count but fewer than ten. The chain uses TRBV12-3 or TRBV12-4 and TRBJ2-7; possible D gene TRBD2, 6 bases. V was trimmed by 7 bases and J by 4 bases, leaving 17 bases between them. The CDR3 sequence is 14 residues long. The CDR3, as DNA: TGTGCCAGCACCGGGGGACCCGCCAGTTACGAGCAGTACTTC. Its protein product is CASTGGPASYEQYF.

The sample holds a few counts of this clonotype. The V gene is TRBV20-1, the J gene TRBJ2-7; D possibly corresponds to TRBD2 (6 bases). The germline CDR1 and CDR2 sequences are DFQATT and SNEGSKA (reference sequence). The CDR3 extends over 14 amino acids. The V end lost 1 base, the J end lost 0 bases, and 10 bases lay between the germline ends. The CDR3 DNA is TGCAGTGCTAGAGGCGGGGAGAGCTCCTACGAGCAGTACTTC. Residues: CSARGGESSYEQYF.

This clonotype was seen more than once but under ten times. The gene calls are TRBV5-1 and TRBJ2-5, with no clear D. V was shortened by 0 bases and J by 5 bases, with 17 bases between the two germline ends. The CDR3 totals 16 residues. Germline V gene data show CDR1 as SGHRS and CDR2 as YFSETQ. CDR3 sequence (DNA): TGCGCCAGCAGCTTGGTGGCAGGTCCTGTCATGGAGACCCAGTACTTC. Residues: CASSLVAGPVMETQYF.

This clonotype occurred once. The V gene is TRBV19, the J gene TRBJ2-2; no definite D call. This CDR3 comprises 15 residues. Germline assignment: CDR1 LNHDA and CDR2 SQIVND (reference sequence). The V end lost 5 bases, the J end lost 4 bases, and 14 bases lay between the germline ends. Here the CDR3 reads CASSVDPGVTGELFF. In DNA, the CDR3 is TGTGCCAGTAGTGTCGACCCCGGAGTCACCGGGGAGCTGTTTTTT.

The genes are TRBV2 and TRBJ2-3; 8 bases are a match to TRBD1. CDR1 and CDR2 (germline): SNHLY, FYNNEI. The trim removed 6 bases at V and 2 bases at J, leaving 19 bases unmatched. The CDR3 runs to 19 residues. CDR3 sequence (DNA): TGTGCCAGCAGCAAACAACCCCCGTCGACAGGGGCCCACACAGATACGCAGTATTTT. Protein sequence: CASSKQPPSTGAHTDTQYF.

At least ten counts were recorded for this clonotype. The chain combines TRBV25-1 with TRBJ2-5; possible D gene TRBD1, 7 bases. This CDR3 is built from 17 residues. Germline CDR1 and CDR2: MGHDK and SYGVNS. The V end was cut by 1 base, the J end by 2 bases, with 17 bases between. CDR3 DNA: TGTGCCAGCAGTGAATCCCCCTCGACAGGGACTCAAGAGACCCAGTACTTC. It codes for CASSESPSTGTQETQYF. Together with reference TRBV25-1 and TRBJ2-5, the CDR3 gives the full variable domain: EADIYQTPRYLVIGTGKKITLECSQTMGHDKMYWYQQDPGMELHLIHYSYGVNSTEKGDLSSESTVSRIRTEHFPLTLESARPSHTSQYLCASSESPSTGTQETQYFGPGTRLLVL.

The CDR3 sequence: CSARIQTRLEAFF. The CDR3 region has the DNA TGCAGTGCTAGGATCCAGACCCGACTTGAAGCTTTCTTT. J is TRBJ1-1 and V is TRBV20-1; D is uncertain. This CDR3 comprises 13 residues. V was trimmed by 3 bases and J by 7 bases, leaving 15 bases between them. Germline CDR1 reads DFQATT; CDR2 reads SNEGSKA (reference sequence).

V and J are TRBV5-6 and TRBJ2-7; D might be TRBD1 (6 bases). The germline gives CDR1 SGHDT, CDR2 YYEEEE. There are 12 residues in the CDR3. V was trimmed by 7 bases and J by 2 bases, leaving 10 bases between them. The CDR3 DNA reads TGTGCCAGCGACCAGGGGACCTACGAGCAGTACTTC. This gives the protein CASDQGTYEQYF.

The chain recombines TRBV5-1 with TRBJ2-2; a possible D gene is TRBD2 (6 bases). Germline loops: CDR1 SGHRS, CDR2 YFSETQ. CDR3 length: 16 amino acids. V was shortened by 0 bases and J by 4 bases, with 13 bases between the two germline ends. The CDR3 region is CASSLDGLPITGELFF. The CDR3 nucleotides read TGCGCCAGCAGCTTGGATGGACTACCAATCACCGGGGAGCTGTTTTTT.

This clonotype was detected a few times. The chain combines TRBV11-2 with TRBJ2-3; D gene unclear. Germline V gives CDR1 SGHAT, CDR2 FQNNGV. The ends were cut back, 5 bases at V and 0 bases at J, with 24 bases in the middle. CDR3 length: 19 residues. In DNA, the CDR3 is TGTGCCAGCAGCCCCGTGGGCCCCATCAACCCCTTTAGCACAGATACGCAGTATTTT. Translating it yields CASSPVGPINPFSTDTQYF. Full variable domain (outside the CDR3, taken from reference TRBV11-2 and TRBJ2-3): EAGVAQSPRYKIIEKRQSVAFWCNPISGHATLYWYQQILGQGPKLLIQFQNNGVVDDSQLPKDRFSAERLKGVDSTLKIQPAKLEDSAVYLCASSPVGPINPFSTDTQYFGPGTRLTVL.

CDR3 protein: CSARDRWEGSAEAFF. The CDR3 coding sequence is TGCAGTGCTAGAGATCGGTGGGAGGGGAGTGCTGAAGCTTTCTTT. The chain is built from TRBV20-1 and TRBJ1-1; D is perhaps TRBD1 (5 bases). Looked up from germline, CDR1 is DFQATT and CDR2 is SNEGSKA (reference sequence). This CDR3 region has 15 residues. Trimming shortened V by 0 bases and J by 6 bases, and 17 bases separated the two germline ends.